The sequence of this T cell receptor (beta chain) was determined in a study of T cells in Graves' hyperthyroidism and ophthalmopathy (dated by TCRdb to between 2017 and 2020). For the study in its entirety: Peripheral blood samples were taken at initial diagnosis, before any treatment was given. TCR V-J signatures able to tell the groups apart were searched for in a discovery cohort of about a hundred patients, of whom 43 had Graves' ophthalmopathy and about 55 had stable Graves' hyperthyroidism. Prospective prediction of ophthalmopathy was tested in an independent validation cohort of 18 to 20 hyperthyroidism patients and 17 patients who later progressed to ophthalmopathy. The roughly 100 discovery patients were randomly divided into training and test sets at a 7:3 ratio. In roughly six Graves' hyperthyroidism patients, the study also compared T-cell repertoires from thyroid tissue with T-cell repertoires from blood. Following sampling, methimazole starting at 30 mg daily was given to hyperthyroidism patients, and high-dose intravenous methylprednisolone was given to ophthalmopathy patients. According to the paper, TCR Vbeta CDR3 sequencing was carried out on about 140 peripheral blood samples, which came from fewer than 50 ophthalmopathy, approximately 78 hyperthyroidism and approximately 17 progressor patients. What the research found in general, with its limitations: In validation, the model predicted progression to ophthalmopathy with approximately 71% sensitivity and less than 80% specificity, a median of 6.5 months before onset. In cross-validation, a model built on a 13 V-J signature told ophthalmopathy apart from stable hyperthyroidism with 85% to 90% sensitivity and about 81% specificity, and in testing the same model reached 80%/75%. Most expanded thyroid clonotypes (frequency above 0.001) were also detected in blood, a finding suggesting that blood repertoires may reflect thyroid immune responses. Sample size was not statistically predetermined, and blinding of investigators to group allocation was not performed.

V drops 1 base and J drops 4 bases, leaving 7 bases in between. From cysteine to phenylalanine, the CDR3 is 12 amino acids long. The CDR3 DNA has 36 bases and is translated from base 1. According to the germline V gene (reference sequence), CDR1 reads DFQATT and CDR2 reads SNEGSKA. Of note for this clonotype: It has no known antigen specificity. One base away there is no much larger clone; base qualities are not given.

Hyperthyroidism patients were newly diagnosed, had a disease duration of under 2 months, and were aged 18 to 65 years. Exclusion was applied to patients with uncontrolled infections, other autoimmune diseases, pregnancy or lactation. Diagnoses were based on clinical symptoms, serum thyroxine and TRAb, thyroid ultrasound and orbital computed tomography. Blood from progressor patients was drawn when they were first diagnosed with hyperthyroidism, before any ophthalmopathy symptoms appeared. PBMCs were separated from 7.5 to 10 ml of fresh peripheral blood using Ficoll-Paque density gradient centrifugation. Progressor patients were defined as those initially diagnosed with Graves' hyperthyroidism in whom ophthalmopathy developed during follow-up. Total RNA was extracted with Trizol reagent, and quality was checked on an Agilent 2100 Bioanalyzer. Amplification of TCR beta CDR3 regions was carried out from RNA transcripts. A first-round RT-PCR of the TCR CDR3 used the HTBI primer set with the Qiagen OneStep RT-PCR kit. Libraries were constructed in a second round of multiplex PCR, after which size selection and purification were carried out. Paired-end sequencing of the libraries was performed with 100 bp reads on an Illumina HiSeq2000. In the paper's pipeline: Raw data were processed with SOAPnuke, discarding reads with adapters, uncalled bases, mean Phred below 15, or no exact constant-primer or identifier match. High-quality paired reads were merged with COPE v1.2.5, and unique nucleotide sequences were defined as clonotypes. Clonotypes were aligned to IMGT TRBV, TRBD and TRBJ reference segments using MiTCR v1.1. Analysis was restricted to V-J combinations with a frequency above 0.0001, which covered over 98% of repertoires. A TCS score was defined as the ratio of F50 (clonal expansion) to E x V (chaos), with BLOSUM62-based TCRdist applied between CDR3 peptides within each V-J. Welch's t-statistics and random forest reduced approximately 520 V-J features to 13, which were used in a naive Bayes classifier (R e1071). The public reads were quality trimmed at Q25 with fastp and then assembled into clones with MiXCR by TCRdb, keeping productive beta chains. Rows merge per CDR3 protein into single entries with the most common DNA and genes. TCRdb, not the authors, supplied the V and J calls. This sample is represented by hundreds of thousands of distinct CDR3 sequences; around a sixth of them were singletons. About a sixth of the sample lies in the top ten.

The sequence links TRBV20-1 to TRBJ1-1; the D segment could be TRBD1, given 5 matching bases. This TCR derives from a woman aged 50 to 60 with Graves' hyperthyroidism that later progressed to Graves' ophthalmopathy. The source material was blood. The CDR3 reads CSARAGPTEAFF. The nucleotide sequence reads TGCAGTGCTAGAGCGGGGCCCACTGAAGCTTTCTTT.